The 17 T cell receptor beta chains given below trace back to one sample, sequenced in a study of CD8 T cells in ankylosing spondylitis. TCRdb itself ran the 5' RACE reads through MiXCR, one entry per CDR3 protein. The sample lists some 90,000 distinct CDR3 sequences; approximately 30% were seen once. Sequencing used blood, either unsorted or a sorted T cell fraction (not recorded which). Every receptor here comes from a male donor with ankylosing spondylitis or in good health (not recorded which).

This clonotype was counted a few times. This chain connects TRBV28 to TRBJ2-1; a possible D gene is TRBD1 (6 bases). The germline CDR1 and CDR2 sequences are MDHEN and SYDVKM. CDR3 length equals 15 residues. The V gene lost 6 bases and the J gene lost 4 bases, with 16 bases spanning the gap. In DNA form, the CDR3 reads TGTGCCAGCAGATTCGTGTGGGGGCCATACAATGAGCAGTTCTTC. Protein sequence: CASRFVWGPYNEQFF.

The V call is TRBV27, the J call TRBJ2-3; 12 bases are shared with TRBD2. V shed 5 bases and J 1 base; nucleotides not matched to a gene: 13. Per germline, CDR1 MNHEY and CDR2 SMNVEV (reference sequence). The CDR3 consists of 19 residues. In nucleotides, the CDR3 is TGTGCCAGCAGTCACGGACTAGCGGGGCTAGCAAGGGGCACAGATACGCAGTATTTT. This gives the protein CASSHGLAGLARGTDTQYF.

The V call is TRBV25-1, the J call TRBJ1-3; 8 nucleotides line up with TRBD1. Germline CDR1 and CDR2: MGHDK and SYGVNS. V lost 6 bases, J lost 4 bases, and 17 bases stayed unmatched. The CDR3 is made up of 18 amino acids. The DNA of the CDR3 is TGTGCCAGCAGCCCAGACAGGGGAGGTCCTCTGGGGGGAAACACCATATATTTT. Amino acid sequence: CASSPDRGGPLGGNTIYF.

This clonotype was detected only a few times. CDR3 coding DNA: TGTGCCAGCAGCAGAGAAGACTACGAGCAGTACTTC. It is translated as CASSREDYEQYF. The gene calls are TRBV3-1 and TRBJ2-7; D not resolved. V lost 5 bases and J lost 3, with 8 bases in between. CDR1 is LGHDT, CDR2 YNNKEL, per germline (reference sequence). The CDR3 has 12 residues.

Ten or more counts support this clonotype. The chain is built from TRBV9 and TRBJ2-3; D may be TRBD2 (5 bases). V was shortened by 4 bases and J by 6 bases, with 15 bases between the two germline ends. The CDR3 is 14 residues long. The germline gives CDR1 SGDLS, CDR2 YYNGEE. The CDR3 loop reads CASSPGLNADTQYF. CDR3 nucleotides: TGTGCCAGCAGCCCGGGATTAAATGCGGATACGCAGTATTTT.

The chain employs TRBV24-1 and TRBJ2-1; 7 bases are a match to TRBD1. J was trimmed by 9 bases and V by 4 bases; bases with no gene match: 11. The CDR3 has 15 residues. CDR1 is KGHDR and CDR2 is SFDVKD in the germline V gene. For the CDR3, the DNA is TGTGCCACCAGTGACCCGACGACAGGGTATGGTGAGCAGTTCTTC. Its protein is CATSDPTTGYGEQFF.

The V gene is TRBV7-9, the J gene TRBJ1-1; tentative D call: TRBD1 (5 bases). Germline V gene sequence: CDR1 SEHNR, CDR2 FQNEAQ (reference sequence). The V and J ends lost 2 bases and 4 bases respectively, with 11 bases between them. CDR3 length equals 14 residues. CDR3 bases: TGTGCCAGCAGCTTAAGAGAGGGGTCCACTGAAGCTTTCTTT. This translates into CASSLREGSTEAFF.

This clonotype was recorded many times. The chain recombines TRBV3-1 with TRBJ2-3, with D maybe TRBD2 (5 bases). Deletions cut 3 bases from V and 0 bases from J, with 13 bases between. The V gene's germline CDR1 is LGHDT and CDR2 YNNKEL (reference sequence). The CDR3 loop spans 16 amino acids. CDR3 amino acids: CASSQVWEWSTDTQYF. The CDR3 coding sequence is TGTGCCAGCAGCCAGGTCTGGGAGTGGAGCACAGATACGCAGTATTTT.

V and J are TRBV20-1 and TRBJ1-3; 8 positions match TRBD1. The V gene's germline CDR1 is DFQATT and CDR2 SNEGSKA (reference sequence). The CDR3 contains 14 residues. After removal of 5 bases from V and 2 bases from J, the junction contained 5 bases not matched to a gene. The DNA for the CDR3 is TGCAGTGCTGCACAGGGGGAAACTGGAAACACCATATATTTT. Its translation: CSAAQGETGNTIYF.

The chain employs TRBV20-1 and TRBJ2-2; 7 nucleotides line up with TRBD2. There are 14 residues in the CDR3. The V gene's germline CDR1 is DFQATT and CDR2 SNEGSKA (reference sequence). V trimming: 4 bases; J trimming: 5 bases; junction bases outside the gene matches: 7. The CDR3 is CSAIISGITGELFF. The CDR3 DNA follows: TGCAGTGCTATAATAAGCGGGATTACCGGGGAGCTGTTTTTT.

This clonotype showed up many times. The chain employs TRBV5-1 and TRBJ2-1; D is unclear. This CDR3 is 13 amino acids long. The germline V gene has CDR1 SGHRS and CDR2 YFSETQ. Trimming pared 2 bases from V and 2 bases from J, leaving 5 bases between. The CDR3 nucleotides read TGCGCCAGCAGCTTCGGGCCCTACAATGAGCAGTTCTTC. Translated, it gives CASSFGPYNEQFF.

The CDR3 here is CASSRDPDTQYF. The CDR3 DNA sequence: TGTGCCAGCAGCCGGGACCCAGATACGCAGTATTTT. The chain carries TRBV27 and TRBJ2-3, with D perhaps given as TRBD1 or TRBD2 (5 bases each). With 6 bases removed from V and 4 bases from J, the gap between germline ends came to 8 bases. This CDR3 spans 12 amino acids. CDR1 is MNHEY, CDR2 SMNVEV, per germline (reference sequence).

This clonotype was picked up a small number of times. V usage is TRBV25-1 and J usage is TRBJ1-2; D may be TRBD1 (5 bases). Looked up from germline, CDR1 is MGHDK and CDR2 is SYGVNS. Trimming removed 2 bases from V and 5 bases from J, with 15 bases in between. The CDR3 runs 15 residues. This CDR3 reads CASSEGREGRYGYTF. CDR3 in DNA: TGTGCCAGCAGTGAAGGCCGGGAGGGGAGGTATGGCTACACCTTC.

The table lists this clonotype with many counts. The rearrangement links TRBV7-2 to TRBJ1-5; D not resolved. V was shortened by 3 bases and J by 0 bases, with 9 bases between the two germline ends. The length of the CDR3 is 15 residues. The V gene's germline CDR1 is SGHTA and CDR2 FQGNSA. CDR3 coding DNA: TGTGCCAGCAGCTTTTCCCCGGATAGCAATCAGCCCCAGCATTTT. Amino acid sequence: CASSFSPDSNQPQHF.

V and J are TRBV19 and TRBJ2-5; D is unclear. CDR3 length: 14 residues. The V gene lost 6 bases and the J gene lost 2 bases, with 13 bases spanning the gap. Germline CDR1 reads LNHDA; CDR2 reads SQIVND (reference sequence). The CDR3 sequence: CASRTTDSQETQYF. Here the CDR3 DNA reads TGTGCCAGTAGGACAACGGATAGTCAAGAGACCCAGTACTTC. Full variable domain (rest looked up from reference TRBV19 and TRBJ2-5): DGGITQSPKYLFRKEGQNVTLSCEQNLNHDAMYWYRQDPGQGLRLIYYSQIVNDFQKGDIAEGYSVSREKKESFPLTVTSAQKNPTAFYLCASRTTDSQETQYFGPGTRLLVL.

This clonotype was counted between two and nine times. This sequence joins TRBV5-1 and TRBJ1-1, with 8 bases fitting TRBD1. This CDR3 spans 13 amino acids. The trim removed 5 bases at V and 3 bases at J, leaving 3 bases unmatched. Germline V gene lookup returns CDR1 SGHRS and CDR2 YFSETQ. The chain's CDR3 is CASSPQGDTEAFF. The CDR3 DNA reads TGCGCCAGCAGTCCACAGGGGGACACTGAAGCTTTCTTT.

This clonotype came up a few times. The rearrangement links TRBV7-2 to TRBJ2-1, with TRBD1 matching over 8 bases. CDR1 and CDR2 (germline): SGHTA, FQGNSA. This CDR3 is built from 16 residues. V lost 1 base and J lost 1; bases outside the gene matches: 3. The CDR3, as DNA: TGTGCCAGCAGCTTAGTCACAGGGGGATCCTACAATGAGCAGTTCTTC. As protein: CASSLVTGGSYNEQFF.